The 24 T cell receptor beta chains presented below share a single source sample, sequenced in a study of vaccination and CD4 T cells after COVID-19. Their specific antigens are unknown. Treatment indicated: approximately 9-day PBMC culture with coronavirus spike peptide pools or control peptides (ViraFEST assay). Prior to the COVID-19 pandemic (2011-2018), the unexposed donor's CD4+ T cells were collected. Cultured CD4+ T cell DNA underwent sequencing with the Oncomine TCR Beta short-read assay. TCRdb used MiXCR to reprocess the PCR reads, holding one entry per CDR3 protein. The sample lists some 9,100 distinct CDR3 sequences; about half were seen once. Specimen: CD4+ T cells from blood, cultured in vitro. All receptors derive from a human donor in good health.

This clonotype was observed a handful of times. The chain employs TRBV20-1 and TRBJ1-2; the match to TRBD1 covers 7 bases. This CDR3 is 14 amino acids long. Germline CDR1 and CDR2: DFQATT and SNEGSKA (reference sequence). Unmatched junction bases numbered 10, after V lost 3 bases and J lost 6 bases. In DNA form, the CDR3 reads TGCAGTGCTAGTCTGGACAGGTTAGGCCATGGCTACACCTTC. Encoded protein: CSASLDRLGHGYTF.

The J gene is TRBJ1-1, the V gene TRBV19; no reliable D call. The germline V and J ends were trimmed by 1 base and 2 bases, with 14 bases remaining between them. CDR3 size: 16 residues. Germline V lookup: CDR1 LNHDA, CDR2 SQIVND (reference sequence). This chain's CDR3 is CASSIGLARANTEAFF. The DNA for the CDR3 is TGTGCCAGTAGTATAGGGTTGGCGAGGGCAAACACTGAAGCTTTCTTT. Filled out from reference TRBV19 and TRBJ1-1, the complete variable domain reads DGGITQSPKYLFRKEGQNVTLSCEQNLNHDAMYWYRQDPGQGLRLIYYSQIVNDFQKGDIAEGYSVSREKKESFPLTVTSAQKNPTAFYLCASSIGLARANTEAFFGQGTRLTVV.

This chain links TRBV20-1 with TRBJ1-5; D might be TRBD1 (5 bases). Germline V gene data show CDR1 as DFQATT and CDR2 as SNEGSKA (reference sequence). V shed 0 bases and J shed 3 bases, with 18 bases lying between them. This CDR3 spans 17 amino acids. As DNA, the CDR3 is TGCAGTGCTAGAGATACCGCAGGGAGCCTATACAATCAGCCCCAGCATTTT. Translation: CSARDTAGSLYNQPQHF.

The rearrangement joins TRBV5-8 to TRBJ2-7; the D is unclear. Deletions cut 1 base from V and 0 bases from J, with 8 bases between. Per germline, CDR1 SGHTS and CDR2 YDEGEE. This CDR3 has 14 amino acids. CDR3 residues: CASSLIPASYEQYF. DNA of the CDR3: TGTGCCAGCAGCTTGATTCCAGCCTCCTACGAGCAGTACTTC. The full variable domain, in which reference TRBV5-8 and TRBJ2-7 provide the parts outside the CDR3, is EAGVTQSPTHLIKTRGQQATLRCSPISGHTSVYWYQQALGLGLQFLLWYDEGEERNRGNFPPRFSGRQFPNYSSELNVNALELEDSALYLCASSLIPASYEQYFGPGTRLTVT.

The rearrangement links TRBV12-3 or TRBV12-4 to TRBJ1-6; TRBD1 matches 10 bases. The CDR3 spans 13 residues. V shed 6 bases and J 10 bases; nucleotides not matched to a gene: 3. The CDR3 here is CASSRQGASPLHF. CDR3 DNA: TGTGCCAGCAGCAGACAGGGGGCATCACCCCTCCACTTT.

This clonotype was counted a few times. The chain carries TRBV6-2 or TRBV6-3 and TRBJ2-3; no firm D call. CDR1 is MNHEY and CDR2 is SVGEGT in the germline V gene. V was clipped by 8 bases and J by 5 bases, with 8 bases between them. The CDR3 has 11 residues. CDR3 residues: CASSRLDTQYF. Written as DNA, the CDR3 is TGTGCCAGCTCGCGACTAGATACGCAGTATTTT.

The chain employs TRBV7-9 and TRBJ2-1, with 9 positions matching TRBD2. The CDR3 runs 15 residues. CDR1 SEHNR and CDR2 FQNEAQ come from the germline V gene (reference sequence). Trimming cost V 7 bases and J 4 bases; bases outside gene matches: 8. The CDR3 bases are TGTGCCAGCATAGTGCGGGAGGGCTTTTACAATGAGCAGTTCTTC. Encoded protein: CASIVREGFYNEQFF.

The chain employs TRBV25-1 and TRBJ2-3; 9 bases line up with TRBD1. The CDR3 sequence is 14 residues long. V lost 7 bases to trimming and J lost 2 bases; unmatched junction nucleotides: 4. Germline CDR1 and CDR2: MGHDK and SYGVNS. CDR3 in DNA: TGTGCCAGCACCAGGACAGGGGCCACAGATACGCAGTATTTT. It yields the protein CASTRTGATDTQYF.

This clonotype showed up just a few times. The chain has TRBV29-1 and TRBJ1-1; a weak D match, TRBD1 (5 bases). This CDR3 region has 12 residues. Per germline, CDR1 SQVTM and CDR2 ANQGSEA. The germline V and J ends were trimmed by 7 bases and 1 base, with 10 bases remaining between them. CDR3 nucleotide sequence: TGCAGCGCAGGGACCCAGAACACTGAAGCTTTCTTT. The encoded protein is CSAGTQNTEAFF.

The sample holds a few counts of this clonotype. The genes are TRBV7-9 and TRBJ1-2; D unresolved. The CDR3 covers 12 residues. Germline assignment: CDR1 SEHNR and CDR2 FQNEAQ (reference sequence). Trimming removed 1 base from V and 5 bases from J, with 5 bases in between. The CDR3 nucleotides are TGTGCCAGCAGCTTAGACTCTTATGGCTACACCTTC. It translates to CASSLDSYGYTF.

This clonotype was seen more than once but under ten times. V and J are TRBV7-6 and TRBJ1-6, with D possibly TRBD1 on 5 matching bases. The CDR3 length is 15 residues. Germline-derived CDR1 and CDR2 are SGHVS and FNYEAQ. Trimming removed 1 base from V and 6 bases from J, with 10 bases in between. CDR3 DNA sequence: TGTGCCAGCAGCTTAGTATGGGACGGTAATTCACCCCTCCACTTT. This gives the protein CASSLVWDGNSPLHF. The complete variable domain, with remaining parts taken from reference TRBV7-6 and TRBJ1-6, reads GAGVSQSPRYKVTKRGQDVALRCDPISGHVSLYWYRQALGQGPEFLTYFNYEAQQDKSGLPNDRFSAERPEGSISTLTIQRTEQRDSAMYRCASSLVWDGNSPLHFGNGTRLTVT.

The V call is TRBV20-1, the J call TRBJ2-7; unclear D gene. From germline, CDR1 is DFQATT and CDR2 SNEGSKA (reference sequence). This CDR3 is 15 amino acids long. V was trimmed by 2 bases and J by 0 bases, leaving 14 bases between them. Written as DNA, the CDR3 is TGCAGTGCTAGATTTTGGACCCTCAGCTCCTACGAGCAGTACTTC. Protein sequence: CSARFWTLSSYEQYF.

The J gene is TRBJ2-5, the V gene TRBV12-3 or TRBV12-4; D may be TRBD1 or TRBD2 (5 bases each). CDR3 length: 13 amino acids. Trimming stripped 3 bases from V and 5 bases from J, with 10 bases between. The CDR3 loop is CASSLFGAETQYF. CDR3 sequence (DNA): TGTGCCAGCAGTTTGTTCGGGGCTGAGACCCAGTACTTC.

This clonotype was observed a few times. V usage is TRBV7-2 and J usage is TRBJ1-5; D gene uncertain. V lost 5 bases and J 4 bases, leaving 9 bases between the germline ends. The germline V gene encodes CDR1 SGHTA and CDR2 FQGNSA. This CDR3 comprises 13 residues. The CDR3 sequence: CASSPTGNQPQHF. In DNA form, the CDR3 reads TGTGCCAGCAGCCCGACGGGTAATCAGCCCCAGCATTTT.

The rearrangement uses TRBV27 and TRBJ1-1, with D unresolved. V lost 1 base to trimming and J lost 1 base, with 16 bases between them. CDR1 is MNHEY and CDR2 is SMNVEV in the germline V gene (reference sequence). The CDR3 loop spans 17 amino acids. CDR3: CASSLLAFGRSNTEAFF. The DNA for the CDR3 is TGTGCCAGCAGTTTATTAGCGTTTGGCAGGTCGAACACTGAAGCTTTCTTT.

In this sample, this clonotype is large. The CDR3: CASSLGATDTQYF. As DNA, the CDR3 is TGTGCCAGCAGCTTGGGGGCCACAGATACGCAGTATTTT. The V gene is TRBV5-4, the J gene TRBJ2-3; D ambiguous. The CDR3 totals 13 residues. V lost 0 bases, J lost 2 bases, and 4 bases lay in between. Germline assignment: CDR1 SGHNT and CDR2 YYREEE (reference sequence). Supplemented by reference TRBV5-4 and TRBJ2-3, the full variable domain reads ETGVTQSPTHLIKTRGQQVTLRCSSQSGHNTVSWYQQALGQGPQFIFQYYREEENGRGNFPPRFSGLQFPNYSSELNVNALELDDSALYLCASSLGATDTQYFGPGTRLTVL.

This clonotype has just a few counts. The chain carries TRBV7-2 and TRBJ2-2, with D perhaps TRBD2 (6 bases). The CDR3 is made up of 13 amino acids. Trimming pared 1 base from V and 12 bases from J, leaving 12 bases between. From germline, CDR1 is SGHTA and CDR2 FQGNSA. The DNA of the CDR3 is TGTGCCAGCAGCTTAGGACGGGAGTTGAAGCTGTTTTTT. It yields the protein CASSLGRELKLFF.

The chain recombines TRBV30 with TRBJ1-1, with D tentatively TRBD1 (6 bases). The V end was cut by 2 bases, the J end by 3 bases, with 7 bases between. The CDR3 consists of 12 residues. From germline, CDR1 is GTSNPN and CDR2 SVGIG (reference sequence). DNA for the CDR3: TGTGCCTGGAGTAGGGGGGACACTGAAGCTTTCTTT. It encodes CAWSRGDTEAFF.

The chain uses TRBV19 and TRBJ2-7; 10 bases are shared with TRBD1. Trimming cost V 4 bases and J 2 bases; bases outside gene matches: 2. CDR3 length equals 14 residues. The germline gives CDR1 LNHDA, CDR2 SQIVND (reference sequence). The CDR3 sequence: CASSRDRGTYEQYF. DNA for the CDR3: TGTGCCAGTAGTAGGGACAGGGGAACCTACGAGCAGTACTTC.

The genes are TRBV7-8 and TRBJ1-2; 9 positions agree with TRBD1. The CDR3 spans 16 residues. The germline gives CDR1 SGHVS, CDR2 FQNEAQ. Trimming removed 6 bases from V and 3 bases from J; junction bases left unmatched: 11. The DNA of the CDR3 is TGTGCCAGCAGTTACAGGGGGCGGAACCTTGACTATGGCTACACCTTC. This translates into CASSYRGRNLDYGYTF.

This clonotype is judged medium-sized. V is TRBV20-1 and J is TRBJ1-5, with D tentatively TRBD1 (5 bases). The germline gives CDR1 DFQATT, CDR2 SNEGSKA (reference sequence). Trimming took 3 bases from V and 5 from J, leaving 11 bases between them. This CDR3 is 13 amino acids long. The CDR3 is CSASLQVDQPQHF. The CDR3 bases are TGCAGTGCTAGTCTACAGGTTGATCAGCCCCAGCATTTT.

The chain is built from TRBV12-3 or TRBV12-4 and TRBJ1-6; D uncertain. The V gene lost 0 bases and the J gene lost 9 bases, with 9 bases spanning the gap. The CDR3 loop spans 14 amino acids. The chain's CDR3 is CASSLARRASPLHF. The CDR3 bases are TGTGCCAGCAGTTTAGCCCGGAGGGCTTCACCCCTCCACTTT.

The chain links TRBV28 to TRBJ2-4, with 8 positions matching TRBD2. This CDR3 comprises 14 residues. J gave up 6 bases and V 5 bases, and 6 bases lay outside the gene matches. The V gene's germline CDR1 is MDHEN and CDR2 SYDVKM. CDR3 region: CASSQERGRNIQYF. The CDR3 DNA follows: TGTGCCAGCAGTCAAGAGCGGGGGAGAAACATTCAGTACTTC.

This clonotype was detected a few times. V gene TRBV7-2 combines with J gene TRBJ2-5; either TRBD1 or TRBD2 may fit D (5 bases each). Germline CDR1 reads SGHTA; CDR2 reads FQGNSA. CDR3 length equals 14 residues. Trimming took 3 bases from V and 1 from J, leaving 9 bases between them. The chain's CDR3 is CASSFTGTQETQYF. CDR3 in DNA: TGTGCCAGCAGCTTCACCGGGACCCAAGAGACCCAGTACTTC.